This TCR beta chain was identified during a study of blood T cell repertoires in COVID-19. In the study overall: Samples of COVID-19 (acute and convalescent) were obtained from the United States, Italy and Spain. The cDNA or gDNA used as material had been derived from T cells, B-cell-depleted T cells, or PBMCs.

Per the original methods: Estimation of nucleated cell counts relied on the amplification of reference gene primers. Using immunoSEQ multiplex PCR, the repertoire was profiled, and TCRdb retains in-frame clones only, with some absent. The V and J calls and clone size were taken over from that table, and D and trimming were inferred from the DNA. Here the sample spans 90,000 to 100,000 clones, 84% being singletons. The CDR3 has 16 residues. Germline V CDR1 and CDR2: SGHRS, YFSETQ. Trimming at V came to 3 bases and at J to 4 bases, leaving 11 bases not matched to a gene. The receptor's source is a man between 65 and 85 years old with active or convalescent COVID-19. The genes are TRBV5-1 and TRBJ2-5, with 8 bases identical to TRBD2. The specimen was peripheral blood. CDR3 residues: CASSSDPRGAAETQYF. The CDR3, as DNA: TGCGCCAGCAGCTCCGATCCGCGGGGGGCAGCAGAGACCCAGTACTTC.